Following are 20 T cell receptor beta chains from one sample sequenced in a study of shared T cell receptors in the human thymus (dated by TCRdb to 2020 to 2023). The library was built by means of the immunoSEQ multiplex PCR assay. TCRdb's version of the immuneACCESS table is confined to in-frame rearrangements and falls short of the full clone set. An unresolved V gene accounts for under half of the shortfall where checked; the remainder is of unknown origin. The sample table shows more than 550,000 clones, and approximately 83% are seen once. The ten largest clonotypes hold about 0.0098% of the sample. These same records also appear under a second study, on human thymus T cells.

Sequencing was done on a sample of thymocytes. These receptors came from a girl in the first two years of life with a congenital heart defect. Donor details come from another sample of the same person, matched by shared clones.

The V call is TRBV5-4, the J call TRBJ2-1; 10 nucleotides line up with TRBD1. V shed 1 base and J 5 bases; nucleotides not matched to a gene: 6. The CDR3 length is 16 residues. Germline V gene lookup returns CDR1 SGHNT and CDR2 YYREEE (reference sequence). The CDR3 here is CASSLRGQGGDNEQFF. The CDR3 DNA reads TGTGCCAGCAGCTTGAGAGGACAGGGGGGTGACAATGAGCAGTTCTTC.

This chain joins TRBV5-5 and TRBJ1-1; D is undetermined. The CDR3 sequence is 13 residues long. Between the trimmed V and J ends, which lost 1 base and 4 bases, there was a span of 8 bases. CDR1 and CDR2 from the germline V gene are SGHKS and YYEKEE (reference sequence). CDR3 region: CASSLYSPTEAFF. CDR3 in DNA: TGTGCCAGCAGCTTGTACAGCCCCACTGAAGCTTTCTTT.

The chain couples TRBV5-4 to TRBJ2-3, with a weak D call TRBD1 (7 bases). From germline, CDR1 is SGHNT and CDR2 YYREEE (reference sequence). The CDR3 contains 19 residues. Trimming removed 6 bases from V and 0 bases from J, with 26 bases in between. In DNA, the CDR3 is TGTGCCAGCACCAGGGGGGCACAATCCCCACGAATTAGCACAGATACGCAGTATTTT. Its translation: CASTRGAQSPRISTDTQYF.

The chain links TRBV6-1 to TRBJ1-2; tentative D call: TRBD1 (6 bases). Germline V gives CDR1 MNHNS, CDR2 SASEGT. The ends were cut back, 3 bases at V and 2 bases at J, with 13 bases in the middle. This CDR3 region has 15 residues. The CDR3 DNA is TGTGCCAGCAGTGACGGGCGGGGGGGCAACTATGGCTACACCTTC. Its translation: CASSDGRGGNYGYTF.

The chain carries TRBV4-3 and TRBJ2-7; 8 nucleotides match TRBD2. Per the germline V gene, CDR1 is LGHNA and CDR2 is YSLEER. The CDR3 consists of 18 residues. With 1 base clipped from V and 2 bases from J, the junction kept 13 bases outside the gene matches. The CDR3 region is CASSQVVVLAGATYEQYF. The CDR3 DNA reads TGCGCCAGCAGCCAAGTGGTTGTCCTAGCGGGCGCAACCTACGAGCAGTACTTC.

DNA of the CDR3: TGTGCTAGTGGTCCCCCGAGGCCACCATATCCGATATACGAGCAGTACTTC. Amino acids: CASGPPRPPYPIYEQYF. The V call is TRBV12-5, the J call TRBJ2-7; D call uncertain. The CDR3 is 17 residues long. Deletions cut 5 bases from V and 4 bases from J, with 24 bases between. Germline V gives CDR1 LGHNT, CDR2 FRNRAP.

The CDR3 is CASSQVGGLEGYEQYF. The DNA of the CDR3 is TGCGCCAGCAGCCAAGTAGGGGGACTAGAAGGGTACGAGCAGTACTTC. The genes are TRBV4-1 and TRBJ2-7; 8 bases agree with TRBD2. Germline V gene lookup returns CDR1 MGHRA and CDR2 YSYEKL. The ends lost 1 base at V and 4 bases at J; junction bases unmatched: 9. The CDR3 extends over 16 amino acids.

The genes are TRBV7-9 and TRBJ1-4; 8 bases fit TRBD1. The CDR3 consists of 15 residues. CDR1 is SEHNR, CDR2 FQNEAQ, per germline (reference sequence). V lost 5 bases to trimming and J lost 8 bases; unmatched junction nucleotides: 10. The CDR3 nucleotides are TGTGCCAGCAGCCATGGACAGGGATTGGAGGAAAAACTGTTTTTT. As protein: CASSHGQGLEEKLFF. The entire variable domain, with the rest obtained from reference TRBV7-9 and TRBJ1-4, is as follows: DTGVSQNPRHKITKRGQNVTFRCDPISEHNRLYWYRQTLGQGPEFLTYFQNEAQLEKSRLLSDRFSAERPKGSFSTLEIQRTEQGDSAMYLCASSHGQGLEEKLFFGSGTQLSVL.

The chain links TRBV18 to TRBJ1-2, with 7 bases aligning to TRBD1. The CDR3 covers 16 residues. CDR1 and CDR2 (germline): KGHSH, LQKENI. V shed 0 bases, J shed 12 bases, and the junction held 16 bases outside the gene matches. CDR3 coding DNA: TGTGCCAGCTCACCACCGGAATATGGGACAGCCCCGCACGACACCTTC. The encoded protein is CASSPPEYGTAPHDTF.

The chain employs TRBV27 and TRBJ1-4, with a possible D match to TRBD1 (6 bases). Trimming cost V 5 bases and J 8 bases, with 21 bases left between them. CDR1 is MNHEY, CDR2 SMNVEV, per germline (reference sequence). This CDR3 has 16 residues. The CDR3 loop is CASSNGGRGRDEKLFF. CDR3 DNA sequence: TGTGCCAGCAGTAATGGGGGCAGGGGACGGGACGAAAAACTGTTTTTT. The full variable domain, its missing parts supplied by reference TRBV27 and TRBJ1-4, is EAQVTQNPRYLITVTGKKLTVTCSQNMNHEYMSWYRQDPGLGLRQIYYSMNVEVTDKGDVPEGYKVSRKEKRNFPLILESPSPNQTSLYFCASSNGGRGRDEKLFFGSGTQLSVL.

The count of this clone is one. The rearrangement links TRBV13 to TRBJ1-2, with 7 bases that match TRBD1. The CDR3 consists of 15 residues. The germline CDR1 and CDR2 sequences are PRHDT and FYEKMQ (reference sequence). V shed 5 bases, J shed 4 bases, and the junction held 10 bases outside the gene matches. The CDR3 DNA reads TGTGCCAGCAGCCCCCCCCAGGGACAGTTCTATGGCTACACCTTC. Translated: CASSPPQGQFYGYTF. Combining the CDR3 with reference TRBV13 and TRBJ1-2 gives the whole variable domain AAGVIQSPRHLIKEKRETATLKCYPIPRHDTVYWYQQGPGQDPQFLISFYEKMQSDKGSIPDRFSAQQFSDYHSELNMSSLELGDSALYFCASSPPQGQFYGYTFGSGTRLTVV.

The rearrangement uses TRBV5-4 and TRBJ2-1; 8 bases align to TRBD2. Losses at the gene ends were 1 base for V and 12 bases for J; bases not matched to a gene: 15. Germline values: CDR1 SGHNT, CDR2 YYREEE (reference sequence). The CDR3 sequence is 16 residues long. Here the CDR3 DNA reads TGTGCCAGCAGCTTGCTTTCTGCGGGGGGACCAGCCGGGCAGTTCTTC. Translation: CASSLLSAGGPAGQFF. Together with reference TRBV5-4 and TRBJ2-1, the CDR3 gives the full variable domain: ETGVTQSPTHLIKTRGQQVTLRCSSQSGHNTVSWYQQALGQGPQFIFQYYREEENGRGNFPPRFSGLQFPNYSSELNVNALELDDSALYLCASSLLSAGGPAGQFFGPGTRLTVL.

V usage is TRBV5-1 and J usage is TRBJ1-3, with a tentative D call TRBD1 (5 bases). The germline V and J ends were trimmed by 4 bases and 4 bases, with 15 bases remaining between them. Looked up from germline, CDR1 is SGHRS and CDR2 is YFSETQ. The length of the CDR3 is 15 residues. The CDR3 sequence is CASSIGTSRGNTIYF. CDR3 bases: TGCGCCAGCAGCATCGGGACTTCGAGAGGAAACACCATATATTTT. Variable domain in full (rest from reference TRBV5-1 and TRBJ1-3): KAGVTQTPRYLIKTRGQQVTLSCSPISGHRSVSWYQQTPGQGLQFLFEYFSETQRNKGNFPGRFSGRQFSNSRSEMNVSTLELGDSALYLCASSIGTSRGNTIYFGEGSWLTVV.

The chain recombines TRBV14 with TRBJ2-7; a possible D gene is TRBD1 (5 bases). CDR1 and CDR2 from the germline V gene are SGHDN and FVKESK. The CDR3 has 17 residues. Trimming took off 4 bases at V and 3 bases at J, with 22 bases between the two ends. The chain's CDR3 is CASSPQARTNSIYEQYF. The CDR3 nucleotides are TGTGCCAGCAGCCCCCAAGCCAGGACAAACTCCATCTACGAGCAGTACTTC.

This clone was counted a few times. The chain employs TRBV5-5 and TRBJ1-1, with no clear D. The CDR3 consists of 17 residues. V was trimmed by 0 bases and J by 2 bases, leaving 17 bases between them. The germline V gene encodes CDR1 SGHKS and CDR2 YYEKEE (reference sequence). The DNA for the CDR3 is TGTGCCAGCAGCTTGGTGCCACCCGAGCCAATTAACACTGAAGCTTTCTTT. It yields the protein CASSLVPPEPINTEAFF. Full variable domain (outside the CDR3, taken from reference TRBV5-5 and TRBJ1-1): DAGVTQSPTHLIKTRGQQVTLRCSPISGHKSVSWYQQVLGQGPQFIFQYYEKEERGRGNFPDRFSARQFPNYSSELNVNALLLGDSALYLCASSLVPPEPINTEAFFGQGTRLTVV.

V and J are TRBV6-4 and TRBJ1-5, with 8 bases fitting TRBD1. CDR1 and CDR2 (germline): MRHNA, SNTAGT. The junction had 32 bases not matched to a gene; V was cut back by 0 bases and J by 13 bases. The CDR3 length is 22 residues. CDR3 amino acids: CASSDSGGGQGKCPPALTAQHF. CDR3 in DNA: TGTGCCAGCAGTGACTCTGGGGGTGGACAGGGAAAATGTCCCCCCGCTCTAACGGCACAGCATTTT.

V is TRBV4-1 and J is TRBJ1-5; possibly TRBD1 for D (6 bases). The CDR3 is 15 amino acids. V was shortened by 3 bases and J by 5 bases, with 14 bases between the two germline ends. The germline V gene has CDR1 MGHRA and CDR2 YSYEKL. CDR3 sequence (DNA): TGCGCCAGCAGCCACACCCTACACAGGGATCAGCCCCAGCATTTT. Translation gives CASSHTLHRDQPQHF.

This chain uses TRBV4-1 with TRBJ2-7, with D possibly being TRBD1 (6 bases). V shed 0 bases and J shed 6 bases, with 18 bases lying between them. The CDR3 sequence is 16 residues long. Germline assignment: CDR1 MGHRA and CDR2 YSYEKL. DNA of the CDR3: TGCGCCAGCAGCCAAGATCGGAGCAGGGGTTCTCGCGAGCAGTACTTC. It translates to CASSQDRSRGSREQYF.

The chain employs TRBV7-6 and TRBJ1-2; the D is unclear. Germline CDR1 SGHVS, CDR2 FNYEAQ. V lost 10 bases, J lost 0 bases, and 24 bases lay in between. The CDR3 sequence is 17 residues long. As DNA, the CDR3 is TGTGCCACCCAACTTCTCGAGGATTCGGAGCCTAACTATGGCTACACCTTC. It specifies CATQLLEDSEPNYGYTF.

The J gene is TRBJ2-2, the V gene TRBV6-6; D is uncertain. The CDR3 loop spans 15 amino acids. Germline loops: CDR1 MNHNY, CDR2 SVGAGI (reference sequence). V lost 8 bases, J lost 0 bases, and 13 bases lay in between. The DNA of the CDR3 is TGTGCCAGCTTCCTCAGGCTGACGAACACCGGGGAGCTGTTTTTT. Translating gives CASFLRLTNTGELFF.